The rows below give T cell receptor beta chains drawn from one sample of a study of shared clonotypes between healthy human individuals. The method was immunoSEQ multiplex PCR; TCRdb's version includes in-frame clones alone and lacks a portion of them. The table shows 300,000 or so clones, with approximately 79% occurring only once. Sequencing was done on a sample of memory CD4+ T cells sorted from blood. The origin of the receptors is a man under 40 in good health. CDR3s include the opening cysteine and the closing phenylalanine or tryptophan. Fields, in order: V gene, J gene, clone size, D gene, CDR3 DNA, CDR3 protein. A D gene is named only where the DNA matches it firmly. The size entry is marked missing in some rows and otherwise reads once, few, many or a size class.

V gene: TRBV5-4; J gene: TRBJ1-2; clone size: NA; D gene: NA; CDR3 DNA: TGTGCCAGCAGCGTGACAGGTTCAAACTATGGCTACACCTTC; CDR3 protein: CASSVTGSNYGYTF
V gene: TRBV6-1; J gene: TRBJ2-5; clone size: NA; D gene: NA; CDR3 DNA: TGTGCCAGCAGTGAAAGCCTTAGTCGGGTATGTACAGAGACCCAGTACTTC; CDR3 protein: CASSESLSRVCTETQYF
V gene: TRBV29-1; J gene: TRBJ2-3; clone size: NA; D gene: NA; CDR3 DNA: TGCAGCGTGGAAGGCACAGATACGCAGTATTTT; CDR3 protein: CSVEGTDTQYF
V gene: TRBV30; J gene: TRBJ2-5; clone size: NA; D gene: NA; CDR3 DNA: TGTGCCTGGTCCGGGAGTGGGCGAGAGACCCAGTACTTC; CDR3 protein: CAWSGSGRETQYF
V gene: TRBV6-1; J gene: TRBJ1-4; clone size: NA; D gene: TRBD1; CDR3 DNA: TGTGCCAGCAGGACAGGGACAGAAAAACTGTTTTTT; CDR3 protein: CASRTGTEKLFF
V gene: TRBV7-2; J gene: TRBJ2-7; clone size: many; D gene: NA; CDR3 DNA: TGTGCCAGCAGCTCCCCTTCTATGGGGCGCTACGAGCAGTACTTC; CDR3 protein: CASSSPSMGRYEQYF
V gene: TRBV28; J gene: TRBJ2-7; clone size: NA; D gene: NA; CDR3 DNA: TGTGCCAGCAGTCCCCGCTCTGCGGAGCAGTACTTC; CDR3 protein: CASSPRSAEQYF
V gene: TRBV28; J gene: TRBJ2-1; clone size: once; D gene: NA; CDR3 DNA: TGTGCCAGCAGTTTACGGGAGCTCAGGGGCAATGAGCAGTTCTTC; CDR3 protein: CASSLRELRGNEQFF
V gene: TRBV11-3; J gene: TRBJ2-7; clone size: NA; D gene: NA; CDR3 DNA: TGTGCCAGCAGTCAATTAACAGGCTACGAGCAGTACTTC; CDR3 protein: CASSQLTGYEQYF
V gene: TRBV5-6; J gene: TRBJ2-7; clone size: few; D gene: TRBD2; CDR3 DNA: TGTGCCAGCAGCTTGGTAGCGGGCTACGAGCAGTACTTC; CDR3 protein: CASSLVAGYEQYF
V gene: TRBV5-6; J gene: TRBJ1-5; clone size: NA; D gene: TRBD1; CDR3 DNA: TGTGCCAGCAGCTGGACAGGGCAGCGCAATCAGCCCCAGCATTTT; CDR3 protein: CASSWTGQRNQPQHF
V gene: TRBV4-3; J gene: TRBJ1-5; clone size: NA; D gene: NA; CDR3 DNA: TGCGCCAGCAGCACAACGGGGGATAGCAATCAGCCCCAGCATTTT; CDR3 protein: CASSTTGDSNQPQHF
V gene: TRBV5-1; J gene: TRBJ2-2; clone size: NA; D gene: TRBD1; CDR3 DNA: TGCGCCAGCTGGACAGGGGAGGACACCGGGGAGCTGTTTTTT; CDR3 protein: CASWTGEDTGELFF
V gene: TRBV28; J gene: TRBJ2-7; clone size: once; D gene: TRBD1; CDR3 DNA: TGTGCCAGCAGTCCGCACCGGGACAGGGGACCTCGGCAGTACTTC; CDR3 protein: CASSPHRDRGPRQYF
V gene: TRBV25-1; J gene: TRBJ2-7; clone size: few; D gene: NA; CDR3 DNA: TGTGCCAGCAGTGAACACACCGAGCAGTACTTC; CDR3 protein: CASSEHTEQYF
V gene: TRBV2; J gene: TRBJ2-7; clone size: NA; D gene: NA; CDR3 DNA: TGTGCCAGCAGCAGGGACTCTCTCTCCTACGAGCAGTACTTC; CDR3 protein: CASSRDSLSYEQYF
V gene: TRBV19; J gene: TRBJ1-5; clone size: NA; D gene: TRBD1; CDR3 DNA: TGTGCCAGTACAGTTCAGCAGGGGGTTGGCAATCAGCCCCAGCATTTT; CDR3 protein: CASTVQQGVGNQPQHF
V gene: TRBV7-9; J gene: TRBJ2-5; clone size: NA; D gene: NA; CDR3 DNA: TGTGCCAGCAGCCGCTACGGGGAGTTTGGGGACCAGTACTTC; CDR3 protein: CASSRYGEFGDQYF
V gene: TRBV19; J gene: TRBJ1-2; clone size: few; D gene: NA; CDR3 DNA: TGTGCCAGTAGTATTTATCAGGGGTCCTACACCTTC; CDR3 protein: CASSIYQGSYTF
V gene: TRBV23-1; J gene: TRBJ1-1; clone size: NA; D gene: TRBD1; CDR3 DNA: TGCGCCAGCAGTCACTCCCAGGGGGAAGAAATGAACACTGAAGCTTTCTTT; CDR3 protein: CASSHSQGEEMNTEAFF
V gene: TRBV23-1; J gene: TRBJ1-1; clone size: NA; D gene: NA; CDR3 DNA: TGCGCCAGCAGTCAGGGGGGGACCACCACCGGGAACACTGAAGCTTTCTTT; CDR3 protein: CASSQGGTTTGNTEAFF
V gene: TRBV4-3; J gene: TRBJ2-4; clone size: NA; D gene: NA; CDR3 DNA: TGCGCCAGCAGCCAAGTACGAGGATCCGGCAAAAACATTCAGTACTTC; CDR3 protein: CASSQVRGSGKNIQYF